This TCR beta chain derives from a study of brain T cells in children with intractable seizures. Profiled with immunoSEQ multiplex PCR; TCRdb holds only in-frame clones, not every one. The sample consists of 300,000 to 400,000 clones, over 90% of them appearing once. Trimming pared 4 bases from V and 1 base from J, leaving 8 bases between. Germline assignment: CDR1 KGHSH and CDR2 LQKENI. This CDR3 is 13 amino acids long. Time point denoted: blood from clinic visit 5 months post-surgery; TSC patient then seizure free. The V and J genes are TRBV18 and TRBJ2-7; no clear D. Specimen: peripheral blood, collected less than 6 months after surgery. This receptor was identified in a boy under two years old with tuberous sclerosis and intractable seizures. The CDR3 DNA reads TGTGCCAGCTCACAGGATTCTTCCTACGAGCAGTACTTC. Translation: CASSQDSSYEQYF. The variable domain in full, with the rest retrieved from reference TRBV18 and TRBJ2-7, is NAGVMQNPRHLVRRRGQEARLRCSPMKGHSHVYWYRQLPEEGLKFMVYLQKENIIDESGMPKERFSAEFPKEGPSILRIQQVVRGDSAAYFCASSQDSSYEQYFGPGTRLTVT.